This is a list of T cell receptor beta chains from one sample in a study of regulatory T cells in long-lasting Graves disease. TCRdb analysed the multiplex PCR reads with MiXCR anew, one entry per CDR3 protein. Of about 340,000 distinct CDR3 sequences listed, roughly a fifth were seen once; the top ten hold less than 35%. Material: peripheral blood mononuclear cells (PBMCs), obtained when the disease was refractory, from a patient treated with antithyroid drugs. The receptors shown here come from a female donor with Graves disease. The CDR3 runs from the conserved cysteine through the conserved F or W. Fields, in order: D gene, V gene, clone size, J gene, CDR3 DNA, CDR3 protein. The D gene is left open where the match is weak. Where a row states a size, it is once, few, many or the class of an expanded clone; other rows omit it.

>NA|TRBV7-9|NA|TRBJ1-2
TGTGCCAGCAGCTTAGTCGGTTTCGGACAGTCGGATCCCTATGGCTACACCTTC
CASSLVGFGQSDPYGYTF
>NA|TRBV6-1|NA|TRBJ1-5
TGTGCCAGCAGAGGAGACAGCCATCAGCCCCAGCATTTT
CASRGDSHQPQHF
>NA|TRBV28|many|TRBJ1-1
TGTGCCAGCAGCCTCTCCCTGCGCCCTGGGGCTTTCTTT
CASSLSLRPGAFF
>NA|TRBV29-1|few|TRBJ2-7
TGCAGCGTCCCCGACCGGGACCAAGGCTTC
CSVPDRDQGF
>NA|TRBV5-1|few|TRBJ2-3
TGCGCCAGCAGCCTTTCCGGCGATACGCAGTATTTT
CASSLSGDTQYF
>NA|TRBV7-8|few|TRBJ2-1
TGTGCCAGCAGCTTAGGGCTAGCGATCGGTGAGCAGTTCTTC
CASSLGLAIGEQFF
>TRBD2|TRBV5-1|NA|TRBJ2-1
TGCGCCAGCCTTGGACTAGCGGGACTTCCCGGTGAGCAGTTCTTC
CASLGLAGLPGEQFF
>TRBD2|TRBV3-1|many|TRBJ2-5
TGTGCCAGCAGCCCCGGCGGGGGACAAGAGACCCAGTACTTC
CASSPGGGQETQYF
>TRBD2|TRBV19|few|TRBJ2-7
TGTGCCAGTAGTTTCGCCGGGACTAGCGGGAGATCGACCTACGAGCAGTACTTC
CASSFAGTSGRSTYEQYF
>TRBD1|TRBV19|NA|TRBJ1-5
TGTGCCACTTCGGGACAGCTTTTGATCCAGCCCCAACATTTT
CATSGQLLIQPQHF
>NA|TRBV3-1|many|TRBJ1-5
TGTGCCAGCAGCCTCCACCAGTTCGCCAATCAGCCCCAGCATTTT
CASSLHQFANQPQHF
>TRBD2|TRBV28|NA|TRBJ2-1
TGTGCCAGCAGTTTATCCGTACTAGCGGGGTACTCCTACAATGAGCAGTTCTTC
CASSLSVLAGYSYNEQFF
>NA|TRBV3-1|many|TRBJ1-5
TGTGCCAGCAGCCCTTACGGGGCATTAAATCAGCCCCAGCATTTT
CASSPYGALNQPQHF
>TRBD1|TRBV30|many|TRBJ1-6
TGTGCCTGGAGGGAACAGGGGACAGGATCACCCCTCCACTTT
CAWREQGTGSPLHF